The 22 T cell receptor beta chains presented below share a single source sample, sequenced in a study of blood T cell repertoires in COVID-19. Using immunoSEQ multiplex PCR, the repertoire was profiled, and TCRdb retains in-frame clones only, with some absent. The sample contains around 300,000 clones, 86% of which appear only once. The specimen was peripheral blood. The receptor set was obtained from a woman younger than 45 with active or convalescent COVID-19.

V gene TRBV10-3 combines with J gene TRBJ1-2; TRBD1 matches at 11 bases. Losses at the gene ends were 10 bases for V and 6 bases for J; bases not matched to a gene: 7. Per the germline V gene, CDR1 is ENHRY and CDR2 is SYGVKD. The CDR3 loop spans 13 amino acids. The CDR3 here is CATSRDRGDGYTF. The DNA for the CDR3 is TGTGCCACCTCCCGGGACAGGGGGGATGGCTACACCTTC.

CDR3 coding DNA: TGTGCCAGTAGTCCCGGGACTAGCTCGATCACCTACGAGCAGTACTTC. This sequence encodes CASSPGTSSITYEQYF. The V gene is TRBV19, the J gene TRBJ2-7; TRBD2 agrees at 9 bases. Germline V lookup: CDR1 LNHDA, CDR2 SQIVND (reference sequence). The CDR3 has 16 residues. With 5 bases clipped from V and 2 bases from J, the junction kept 10 bases outside the gene matches.

This clone has just a few counts. The chain links TRBV9 to TRBJ1-2; D uncertain. Germline CDR1 is SGDLS and CDR2 is YYNGEE. CDR3 length: 12 amino acids. The chain's CDR3 is CPLGPPGGGYTF. CDR3 coding DNA: TGTCCCCTCGGGCCCCCCGGAGGTGGCTACACCTTC.

The V and J genes are TRBV30 and TRBJ1-2; the D is unclear. This CDR3 is 13 amino acids long. Per germline, CDR1 GTSNPN and CDR2 SVGIG (reference sequence). Trimming took off 2 bases at V and 4 bases at J, with 11 bases between the two ends. Here the CDR3 reads CAWSLGNAYGYTF. The CDR3 coding sequence is TGTGCCTGGAGTCTCGGGAACGCCTATGGCTACACCTTC.

This chain links TRBV7-9 with TRBJ1-1; D ambiguous. The CDR3 consists of 13 residues. V was trimmed by 0 bases and J by 5 bases, leaving 7 bases between them. Germline V gene sequence: CDR1 SEHNR, CDR2 FQNEAQ (reference sequence). Written as DNA, the CDR3 is TGTGCCAGCAGCTTAGCTGCGGAAACTGAAGCTTTCTTT. Its translation: CASSLAAETEAFF. The complete variable domain, with remaining parts taken from reference TRBV7-9 and TRBJ1-1, reads DTGVSQNPRHKITKRGQNVTFRCDPISEHNRLYWYRQTLGQGPEFLTYFQNEAQLEKSRLLSDRFSAERPKGSFSTLEIQRTEQGDSAMYLCASSLAAETEAFFGQGTRLTVV.

The chain recombines TRBV4-3 with TRBJ1-6; D remains ambiguous. Germline V gene sequence: CDR1 LGHNA, CDR2 YSLEER. This CDR3 contains 16 residues. Trimming cost V 5 bases and J 0 bases, with 11 bases left between them. Here the CDR3 reads CASSSHRSSYNSPLHF. As DNA, the CDR3 is TGCGCCAGCAGCTCTCATCGGAGCTCCTATAATTCACCCCTCCACTTT.

The rearrangement joins TRBV6-4 to TRBJ2-1, with 11 nucleotides matching TRBD1. Germline assignment: CDR1 MRHNA and CDR2 SNTAGT. This CDR3 comprises 15 residues. J gave up 8 bases and V 5 bases, and 8 bases lay outside the gene matches. CDR3 residues: CASSRTGGPLDEQFF. Here the CDR3 DNA reads TGTGCCAGCAGTCGGACAGGGGGCCCGCTAGATGAGCAGTTCTTC.

This clone appeared a single time. The chain links TRBV30 to TRBJ1-2; 9 positions match TRBD1. Germline V gene lookup returns CDR1 GTSNPN and CDR2 SVGIG (reference sequence). The V gene end was trimmed by 4 bases and the J gene end by 4 bases; junction bases not matched to a gene: 7. There are 14 residues in the CDR3. In nucleotides, the CDR3 is TGTGCCTGGACCCTACAGGGGGCGAGCTATGGCTACACCTTC. Residues: CAWTLQGASYGYTF.

The chain joins TRBV29-1 to TRBJ2-1, with TRBD2 identical over 8 bases. CDR3 length equals 9 residues. Trimming took 3 bases from V and 16 from J; bases not matched to a gene: 2. Looked up from germline, CDR1 is SQVTM and CDR2 is ANQGSEA. The CDR3, as DNA: TGCAGCGTTGACGGGGGGGGATTCTTC. It codes for CSVDGGGFF.

The chain recombines TRBV19 with TRBJ2-1; tentatively, D is TRBD1 (7 bases). The CDR3 has 20 residues. Trimming removed 3 bases from V and 7 bases from J, with 31 bases in between. Germline V gene sequence: CDR1 LNHDA, CDR2 SQIVND (reference sequence). In DNA form, the CDR3 reads TGTGCCAGTAGTATCCTCTCCTATAGACCCGACAGGGACTCTAATAATGAGCAGTTCTTC. Encoded protein: CASSILSYRPDRDSNNEQFF.

The count of this clone is one. The J gene is TRBJ1-1, the V gene TRBV10-3; no reliable D call. Per the germline V gene, CDR1 is ENHRY and CDR2 is SYGVKD. Trimming took off 11 bases at V and 4 bases at J, with 11 bases between the two ends. There are 11 residues in the CDR3. The CDR3 DNA sequence: TGTGCCTCCCGACACACCACTGAAGCTTTCTTT. Translating gives CASRHTTEAFF.

This chain connects TRBV4-1 to TRBJ1-3; D unclear. The germline V gene has CDR1 MGHRA and CDR2 YSYEKL. This CDR3 is built from 15 residues. V lost 4 bases, J lost 1 base, and 11 bases lay in between. The chain's CDR3 is CASSLNGESGNTIYF. CDR3 sequence (DNA): TGCGCCAGCAGCCTGAATGGAGAGTCTGGAAACACCATATATTTT.

This clone has only a few counts. The rearrangement uses TRBV9 and TRBJ1-6; no reliable D call. CDR3 size: 17 residues. V gave up 0 bases and J gave up 7 bases, with 17 bases separating them. The germline V gene encodes CDR1 SGDLS and CDR2 YYNGEE. CDR3 in DNA: TGTGCCAGCAGCGTAGCTACGGGTGACGTTGGGAATTCACCCCTCCACTTT. Translating it yields CASSVATGDVGNSPLHF.

This clone was detected a few times. The genes are TRBV6-4 and TRBJ2-1, with a weak D call TRBD1 (6 bases). Germline CDR1 and CDR2: MRHNA and SNTAGT. V lost 6 bases to trimming and J lost 6 bases, with 21 bases between them. The CDR3 sequence is 16 residues long. This CDR3 is CASRASIGQGSNEQFF. The CDR3, as DNA: TGTGCCAGCAGGGCCTCGATAGGGCAGGGGAGCAATGAGCAGTTCTTC.

The chain employs TRBV7-2 and TRBJ1-4; D perhaps matches TRBD1 (6 bases). In germline, CDR1 is SGHTA, CDR2 FQGNSA. The length of the CDR3 is 16 residues. The V and J ends lost 5 bases and 3 bases respectively, with 16 bases between them. CDR3 in DNA: TGTGCCAGCAGCCTTAGCTGGGGGCTTTCTAATGAAAAACTGTTTTTT. This translates into CASSLSWGLSNEKLFF.

The rearrangement uses TRBV7-3 and TRBJ1-1; D is ambiguous. Trimming removed 2 bases from V and 3 bases from J, with 10 bases in between. The CDR3 is 14 residues long. Germline CDR1 and CDR2: SGHTA and FQGTGA. CDR3: CASSLSGSDTEAFF. CDR3 DNA: TGTGCCAGCAGCTTATCCGGGTCGGACACTGAAGCTTTCTTT.

This chain connects TRBV29-1 to TRBJ2-1; 9 bases fit TRBD1. The CDR3 covers 14 residues. The V gene end was trimmed by 6 bases and the J gene end by 4 bases; junction bases not matched to a gene: 7. Germline V gene data show CDR1 as SQVTM and CDR2 as ANQGSEA. CDR3 region: CSVEGQGRYNEQFF. Written as DNA, the CDR3 is TGCAGCGTGGAGGGACAGGGAAGATACAATGAGCAGTTCTTC.

The chain employs TRBV6-2 or TRBV6-3 and TRBJ1-5; weak D call: TRBD1 (6 bases). CDR1 is MNHEY, CDR2 SVGEGT, per germline. V lost 6 bases, J lost 2 bases, and 11 bases lay in between. The CDR3 covers 14 residues. CDR3 region: CASSQGLRNQPQHF. Written as DNA, the CDR3 is TGTGCCAGCAGCCAGGGGTTACGCAATCAGCCCCAGCATTTT.

A single count supports this clone. The V gene is TRBV18, the J gene TRBJ2-3; 9 bases align to TRBD2. The CDR3 loop spans 16 amino acids. V lost 1 base and J lost 5; bases outside the gene matches: 7. Germline-derived CDR1 and CDR2 are KGHSH and LQKENI. Written as DNA, the CDR3 is TGTGCCAGCTCACCACAGCGCGGGGGGGAAGAAGATACGCAGTATTTT. It translates to CASSPQRGGEEDTQYF.

V is TRBV7-9 and J is TRBJ2-3; the D gene is possibly TRBD2 (6 bases). CDR1 and CDR2 (germline): SEHNR, FQNEAQ (reference sequence). The CDR3 runs 16 residues. Trimming left V 5 bases short and J 2 bases short, with 17 bases between. In nucleotides, the CDR3 is TGTGCCAGCAGCCCCACCGGGACTCGAGTCACAGATACGCAGTATTTT. Its translation: CASSPTGTRVTDTQYF.

V usage is TRBV10-3 and J usage is TRBJ1-1; 9 bases are shared with TRBD1. Looked up from germline, CDR1 is ENHRY and CDR2 is SYGVKD. The V segment lost 6 bases and the J segment 4 bases; nucleotides outside the gene matches: 6. This CDR3 has 14 amino acids. Here the CDR3 reads CAIRTGGWGTEAFF. CDR3 bases: TGTGCCATCAGGACAGGGGGTTGGGGCACTGAAGCTTTCTTT.

The V and J genes are TRBV6-5 and TRBJ2-3, with a weak D call TRBD2 (6 bases). Trimming removed 6 bases from V and 6 bases from J, with 19 bases in between. Looked up from germline, CDR1 is MNHEY and CDR2 is SVGAGI. The CDR3 loop spans 15 amino acids. CDR3 sequence (DNA): TGTGCCAGCAGGAACGGGGGAGTCGCCTGGGATACGCAGTATTTT. Translation gives CASRNGGVAWDTQYF.